The present TCR beta chain was sequenced within a study of T cell changes during pregnancy in multiple sclerosis (dated by TCRdb to between 2018 and 2021). Looking at the study overall: The study looked at changes in the T cell repertoire across pregnancy in women with multiple sclerosis.

Comment on this clone: No cognate antigen has been identified for it. No quality values exist for individual bases; no much larger clone is one base distant.

Taken from cysteine to phenylalanine, the CDR3 has 16 residues. Here the CDR3 DNA is all that survives: 48 bases in frame from base 1. Based on the germline V gene, the CDR1 and CDR2 sequences are SGHTA and FQGNSA. V has 4 bases trimmed and J has 6 bases trimmed; junction bases matching no gene number 8. Libraries were made using the immunoSEQ multiplex PCR assay. Held by TCRdb, this immuneACCESS table contains in-frame sequences only and omits some clones. Under half of the omission traces to an unresolved V gene where checked; the cause of the rest is unknown. The sample has 50,000 to 65,000 clones on record, 92% of them singletons. The ten largest clones take up over 0.8% of the sample.

This receptor was identified in a female donor with multiple sclerosis, enrolled in a pregnancy study. The input for sequencing was peripheral blood, taken in the first trimester of pregnancy. The chain joins TRBV7-2 to TRBJ2-3, and TRBD2 matches 12 of the central bases. The bases read TGTGCCAGCAGCTCATCTAGCGGGGGGGCCGTTGATACGCAGTATTTT. This translates into CASSSSSGGAVDTQYF.